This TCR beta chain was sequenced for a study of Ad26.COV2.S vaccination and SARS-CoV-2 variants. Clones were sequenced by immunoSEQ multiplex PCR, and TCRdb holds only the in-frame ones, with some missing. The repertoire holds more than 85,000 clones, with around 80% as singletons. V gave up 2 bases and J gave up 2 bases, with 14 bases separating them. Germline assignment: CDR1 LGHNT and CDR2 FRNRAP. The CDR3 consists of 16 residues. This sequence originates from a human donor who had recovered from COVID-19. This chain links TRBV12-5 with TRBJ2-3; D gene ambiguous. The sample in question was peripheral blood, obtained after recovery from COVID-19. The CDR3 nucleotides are TGTGCTAGTGGTTTGTCACTTCGAGTTGCCACAGATACGCAGTATTTT. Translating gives CASGLSLRVATDTQYF.